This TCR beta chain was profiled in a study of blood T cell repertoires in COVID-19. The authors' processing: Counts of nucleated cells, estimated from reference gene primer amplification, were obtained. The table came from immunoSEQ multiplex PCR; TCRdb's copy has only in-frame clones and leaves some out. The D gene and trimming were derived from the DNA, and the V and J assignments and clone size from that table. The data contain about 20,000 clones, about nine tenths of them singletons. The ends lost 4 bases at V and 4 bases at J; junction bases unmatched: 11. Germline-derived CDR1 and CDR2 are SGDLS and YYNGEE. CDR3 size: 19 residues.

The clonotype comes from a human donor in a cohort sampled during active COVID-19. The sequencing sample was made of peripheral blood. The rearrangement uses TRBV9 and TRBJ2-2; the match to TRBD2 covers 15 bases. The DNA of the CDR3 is TGTGCCAGCAGCTCCGACCTGGGACTAGCGGGAGGAATCACCGGGGAGCTGTTTTTT. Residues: CASSSDLGLAGGITGELFF.